The 26 T cell receptor beta chains presented below share a single source sample, sequenced in a study of early T cells in non-severe SARS-CoV-2 infection. One entry per CDR3 protein, called by TCRdb with MiXCR from the 5' RACE reads. The table shows tens of thousands of distinct CDR3 sequences, with 9.5% to 12% occurring only once. Material: whole blood, obtained at baseline. These receptors originate from an adult who was a healthcare worker with PCR-confirmed SARS-CoV-2 infection or an uninfected control (not recorded which).

The rearrangement joins TRBV7-8 to TRBJ1-1; unclear D gene. The germline V gene has CDR1 SGHVS and CDR2 FQNEAQ. Trimming left V 1 base short and J 7 bases short, with 10 bases between. The CDR3 contains 13 residues. In DNA form, the CDR3 reads TGTGCCAGCAGCTTAGGGTTTGATAATGAAGCTTTCTTT. Translation: CASSLGFDNEAFF.

This clonotype turned up a few times. The V call is TRBV29-1, the J call TRBJ2-1, with TRBD1 matching 10 bases. CDR3 length: 16 amino acids. The germline V gene encodes CDR1 SQVTM and CDR2 ANQGSEA. Germline trimming cut 6 bases from V and 3 bases from J; bases unmatched to any gene: 11. The CDR3 DNA follows: TGCAGCGTCCATCTTACCGGGACAGGGGTCTACAATGAGCAGTTCTTC. Translation: CSVHLTGTGVYNEQFF.

V and J are TRBV2 and TRBJ2-7, with TRBD1 as a possible D gene (5 bases). This CDR3 comprises 13 residues. Germline CDR1 SNHLY, CDR2 FYNNEI. V lost 10 bases and J 4 bases, leaving 17 bases between the germline ends. CDR3 in DNA: TGTGCCACTGGTAGGGGAAGGTTTTACGAGCAGTACTTC. It specifies CATGRGRFYEQYF.

The rearrangement joins TRBV7-2 to TRBJ1-4, with D maybe TRBD1 (5 bases). The CDR3 runs 14 residues. Germline V gives CDR1 SGHTA, CDR2 FQGNSA. Trimming took 6 bases from V and 6 from J, leaving 14 bases between them. Here the CDR3 reads CASSPGGGDEKLFF. The CDR3 region has the DNA TGTGCCAGCAGTCCCGGGGGAGGAGATGAAAAACTGTTTTTT. Complete variable domain (other parts from reference TRBV7-2 and TRBJ1-4): GAGVSQSPSNKVTEKGKDVELRCDPISGHTALYWYRQSLGQGLEFLIYFQGNSAPDKSGLPSDRFSAERTGGSVSTLTIQRTQQEDSAVYLCASSPGGGDEKLFFGSGTQLSVL.

This sequence joins TRBV29-1 and TRBJ1-5; possibly TRBD1 for D (5 bases). Trimming left V 8 bases short and J 2 bases short, with 16 bases between. Per the germline V gene, CDR1 is SQVTM and CDR2 is ANQGSEA. CDR3 length: 14 residues. As DNA, the CDR3 is TGCAGCTATTCTAGAGGGACGGGCAATCAGCCCCAGCATTTT. Its translation is CSYSRGTGNQPQHF.

This clonotype was seen at least ten times. The rearrangement uses TRBV6-4 and TRBJ2-3; D might be TRBD2 (6 bases). Between the trimmed V and J ends, which lost 4 bases and 0 bases, there was a span of 11 bases. Looked up from germline, CDR1 is MRHNA and CDR2 is SNTAGT. CDR3 length: 15 amino acids. CDR3 sequence: CASSVGAGSTDTQYF. DNA of the CDR3: TGTGCCAGCAGTGTCGGAGCGGGTAGCACAGATACGCAGTATTTT.

This chain links TRBV30 with TRBJ2-1, with 12 bases matching TRBD2. This CDR3 has 16 amino acids. Per the germline V gene, CDR1 is GTSNPN and CDR2 is SVGIG (reference sequence). V shed 1 base, J shed 7 bases, and the junction held 8 bases outside the gene matches. Written as DNA, the CDR3 is TGTGCCTGGAGTGGGTCTAGCGGGGGGGCTATGAATGAGCAGTTCTTC. The encoded protein is CAWSGSSGGAMNEQFF.

This clonotype was recorded a few times. V and J are TRBV7-9 and TRBJ2-1; maybe TRBD1 (5 bases). Trimming pared 5 bases from V and 11 bases from J, leaving 10 bases between. The V gene's germline CDR1 is SEHNR and CDR2 FQNEAQ (reference sequence). This CDR3 has 11 amino acids. CDR3 loop: CASSLRGKQFF. The CDR3 DNA reads as TGTGCCAGCAGCCTAAGGGGAAAGCAGTTCTTC.

This clonotype has a handful of counts. This chain joins TRBV7-8 and TRBJ1-5, with D unclear. This CDR3 has 15 residues. Germline V gives CDR1 SGHVS, CDR2 FQNEAQ. Trimming cost V 1 base and J 2 bases, with 9 bases left between them. Written as DNA, the CDR3 is TGTGCCAGCAGCTTAGAGATAGCCCGCAATCAGCCCCAGCATTTT. Residues: CASSLEIARNQPQHF.

The chain is built from TRBV6-6 and TRBJ2-7, with D perhaps matching TRBD1 or TRBD2 (6 bases each). V lost 4 bases, J lost 1 base, and 14 bases lay in between. Germline V CDR1 and CDR2: MNHNY, SVGAGI (reference sequence). This CDR3 has 15 residues. The CDR3 is CASSSTGGWSYEQYF. The CDR3 DNA is TGTGCCAGCAGTTCCACCGGGGGCTGGTCCTACGAGCAGTACTTC.

This clonotype occurred a few times. The gene calls are TRBV12-3 or TRBV12-4 and TRBJ2-3, with D tentatively TRBD1 or TRBD2 (5 bases each). The CDR3 has 15 amino acids. V was cut by 4 bases and J by 2 bases, with 13 bases left in between. The CDR3 sequence is CASSSWGSTTDTQYF. In DNA form, the CDR3 reads TGTGCCAGCAGTTCATGGGGGTCGACCACAGATACGCAGTATTTT.

The chain carries TRBV11-2 and TRBJ2-5; TRBD1 matches at 7 bases. The trim removed 0 bases at V and 3 bases at J, leaving 7 bases unmatched. Germline-derived CDR1 and CDR2 are SGHAT and FQNNGV. The CDR3 extends over 16 amino acids. CDR3 loop: CASSLDHYGTEETQYF. The CDR3 DNA reads as TGTGCCAGCAGCTTAGATCACTATGGGACAGAAGAGACCCAGTACTTC.

The chain carries TRBV20-1 and TRBJ2-3, with 9 bases matching TRBD2. The CDR3 spans 16 residues. Germline V gene data show CDR1 as DFQATT and CDR2 as SNEGSKA (reference sequence). Unmatched junction bases numbered 13, after V lost 5 bases and J lost 4 bases. The CDR3 nucleotides read TGCAGTGCTTCAGATCCAAGCGGGAGGAACGCAGATACGCAGTATTTT. This gives the protein CSASDPSGRNADTQYF.

This chain links TRBV29-1 with TRBJ2-5; D is ambiguous. This CDR3 is 12 amino acids long. Trimming cost V 3 bases and J 0 bases, with 5 bases left between them. Germline CDR1 reads SQVTM; CDR2 reads ANQGSEA. In DNA, the CDR3 is TGCAGCGTTGATCGGGACCAAGAGACCCAGTACTTC. Protein: CSVDRDQETQYF.

This clonotype was detected many times. The chain uses TRBV7-3 and TRBJ2-2, with D maybe TRBD1 (6 bases). Germline-derived CDR1 and CDR2 are SGHTA and FQGTGA. The CDR3 consists of 15 residues. V was pared by 6 bases and J by 4 bases, with 15 bases between. The CDR3 reads CASRPAGAPTGELFF. DNA of the CDR3: TGTGCCAGCAGGCCTGCAGGGGCGCCCACCGGGGAGCTGTTTTTT. Combining the CDR3 with reference TRBV7-3 and TRBJ2-2 gives the whole variable domain GAGVSQTPSNKVTEKGKYVELRCDPISGHTALYWYRQSLGQGPEFLIYFQGTGAADDSGLPNDRFFAVRPEGSVSTLKIQRTERGDSAVYLCASRPAGAPTGELFFGEGSRLTVL.

This clonotype was found many times. The CDR3 bases are TGTGCCAGCAGCCCCCACAGGGTAGAATGTCAGCCCCAGCATTTT. It encodes CASSPHRVECQPQHF. The V call is TRBV14, the J call TRBJ1-5; D is possibly TRBD1 (6 bases). There are 15 residues in the CDR3. The germline V gene encodes CDR1 SGHDN and CDR2 FVKESK. With 4 bases removed from V and 6 bases from J, the gap between germline ends came to 16 bases.

This rearrangement joins TRBV4-2 to TRBJ2-7; 12 bases match TRBD2. The CDR3 sequence is 14 residues long. CDR1 is LGHNA and CDR2 is YNFKEQ in the germline V gene. The J segment lost 6 bases and the V segment lost 4 bases, leaving 4 bases of the junction unmatched. The CDR3 coding sequence is TGTGCCAGCAGCCCTAGCGGGAGGGCCGGCGAGCAGTACTTC. This encodes CASSPSGRAGEQYF.

This clonotype appeared a few times. In DNA, the CDR3 is TGTGCCAGCAGCCAAGATCGGACAGGGTTTGGGTACGAGCAGTACTTC. As protein: CASSQDRTGFGYEQYF. The chain has TRBV14 and TRBJ2-7, with 8 positions matching TRBD1. The length of the CDR3 is 16 residues. The junction had 8 bases not matched to a gene; V was cut back by 0 bases and J by 4 bases. The germline gives CDR1 SGHDN, CDR2 FVKESK.

In its sample, this clonotype was seen a few times. This chain connects TRBV11-2 to TRBJ1-5; possible D gene TRBD1, 6 bases. The V and J ends lost 6 bases and 6 bases respectively, with 9 bases between them. Germline values: CDR1 SGHAT, CDR2 FQNNGV. The CDR3 is made up of 12 amino acids. CDR3 bases: TGTGCCAGCAGTAAAGGGGGTCAGCCCCAGCATTTT. Its translation: CASSKGGQPQHF.

The chain has TRBV18 and TRBJ1-4, with 8 bases aligning to TRBD1. Trimming cost V 6 bases and J 3 bases; bases outside gene matches: 3. The V gene's germline CDR1 is KGHSH and CDR2 LQKENI. The CDR3 spans 14 residues. The CDR3 nucleotides are TGTGCCAGCTCTCAGGGGGCTGCTAATGAAAAACTGTTTTTT. Translation: CASSQGAANEKLFF.

This clonotype showed up many times. The V gene is TRBV7-9, the J gene TRBJ1-1, with D possibly being TRBD1 (6 bases). This CDR3 has 14 residues. The V and J ends lost 5 bases and 6 bases respectively, with 16 bases between them. Germline values: CDR1 SEHNR, CDR2 FQNEAQ (reference sequence). The CDR3 protein is CASSPNRVLPEAFF. For the CDR3, the DNA is TGTGCCAGCAGCCCTAACAGGGTACTCCCTGAAGCTTTCTTT.

In its sample, this clonotype was seen many times. The V gene is TRBV10-2, the J gene TRBJ1-5, with 11 bases aligning to TRBD1. Trimming cost V 10 bases and J 4 bases; bases outside gene matches: 6. CDR1 is WSHSY and CDR2 is SAAADI in the germline V gene. This CDR3 comprises 14 residues. The CDR3 sequence is CATGDRGINQPQHF. CDR3 coding DNA: TGCGCCACTGGGGACAGGGGGATTAATCAGCCCCAGCATTTT.

The rearrangement joins TRBV6-2 or TRBV6-3 to TRBJ2-1, with a possible D match to TRBD2 (6 bases). The CDR3 totals 13 residues. CDR1 and CDR2 (germline): MNHEY, SVGEGT. The germline V and J ends were trimmed by 6 bases and 4 bases, with 10 bases remaining between them. This CDR3 reads CASSRGKYNEQFF. The CDR3 DNA reads as TGTGCCAGCAGCCGGGGGAAGTACAATGAGCAGTTCTTC.

V is TRBV6-6 and J is TRBJ1-1, with D perhaps TRBD1 (5 bases). The V end was cut by 2 bases, the J end by 0 bases, with 13 bases between. CDR1 and CDR2 from the germline V gene are MNHNY and SVGAGI (reference sequence). The CDR3 runs 16 residues. CDR3 in amino acids: CASSYPFQGLNTEAFF. Written as DNA, the CDR3 is TGTGCCAGCAGTTACCCATTCCAGGGTTTGAACACTGAAGCTTTCTTT.

This clonotype occurred a few times. CDR3 protein: CASSDSGTGYGYTF. CDR3 DNA: TGTGCCAGCAGTGACTCCGGGACAGGGTATGGCTACACCTTC. This chain joins TRBV6-4 and TRBJ1-2, with TRBD1 matching over 9 bases. CDR1 is MRHNA, CDR2 SNTAGT, per germline. Germline trimming cut 0 bases from V and 5 bases from J; bases unmatched to any gene: 1. This CDR3 is 14 amino acids long.

This clonotype was counted many times. This chain connects TRBV10-3 to TRBJ1-1; no reliable D call. The CDR3 is 15 residues long. V dropped 2 bases and J dropped 6 bases, with 16 bases sitting between them. In germline, CDR1 is ENHRY, CDR2 SYGVKD. The CDR3 sequence: CAISEGRAAGAEAFF. DNA for the CDR3: TGTGCCATCAGTGAGGGAAGGGCCGCCGGAGCTGAAGCTTTCTTT.